Following are 11 T cell receptor beta chains from one sample sequenced in a study of vaccination and CD4 T cells after COVID-19. Treatment described: 10-day PBMC culture with coronavirus spike peptide pools or control peptides (ViraFEST assay). Their cognate antigens are unknown. The Oncomine TCR Beta short-read assay sequenced DNA from cultured CD4+ T cells. Via MiXCR, TCRdb re-called the PCR reads, giving one row per CDR3 protein. Of 13,000 to 15,000 distinct CDR3 sequences in the sample, about half were seen once. Sequencing was carried out using CD4+ T cells from blood, cultured in vitro. The receptors stem from a human donor who had recovered from COVID-19.

This clonotype was counted once. This chain uses TRBV2 with TRBJ1-3, with no clear D. V lost 6 bases to trimming and J lost 4 bases, with 7 bases between them. The CDR3 loop spans 12 amino acids. CDR1 and CDR2 from the germline V gene are SNHLY and FYNNEI. The CDR3 DNA sequence: TGTGCCAGCAGGACTCAAGGAAACACCATATATTTT. Translating gives CASRTQGNTIYF.

This rearrangement joins TRBV18 to TRBJ1-3; 8 bases agree with TRBD1. CDR3 length equals 14 residues. After removal of 3 bases from V and 7 bases from J, the junction contained 5 bases not matched to a gene. Germline V gene data show CDR1 as KGHSH and CDR2 as LQKENI. CDR3 sequence (DNA): TGTGCCAGCTCACCGGACAGGGCTCTGAACACCATATATTTT. It specifies CASSPDRALNTIYF.

V is TRBV19 and J is TRBJ2-1; D remains unclear. Germline-derived CDR1 and CDR2 are LNHDA and SQIVND (reference sequence). The V end lost 3 bases, the J end lost 0 bases, and 9 bases lay between the germline ends. CDR3 length: 15 amino acids. Here the CDR3 DNA reads TGTGCCAGTAGTATCCGGAGCAACTCCTACAATGAGCAGTTCTTC. Its protein product is CASSIRSNSYNEQFF.

The chain is built from TRBV15 and TRBJ1-1; the match to TRBD1 covers 7 bases. Unmatched junction bases numbered 8, after V lost 0 bases and J lost 7 bases. The CDR3 covers 15 residues. CDR1 LNHNV and CDR2 YYDKDF come from the germline V gene (reference sequence). Here the CDR3 reads CATSRDRDSPLEAFF. CDR3 bases: TGTGCCACCAGCAGAGATCGGGACAGCCCTCTTGAAGCTTTCTTT. The whole variable domain, filled in from reference TRBV15 and TRBJ1-1, reads DAMVIQNPRYQVTQFGKPVTLSCSQTLNHNVMYWYQQKSSQAPKLLFHYYDKDFNNEADTPDNFQSRRPNTSFCFLDIRSPGLGDTAMYLCATSRDRDSPLEAFFGQGTRLTVV.

The chain is built from TRBV5-1 and TRBJ2-3; D may be TRBD1 (6 bases). This CDR3 is 17 amino acids long. Germline V gene lookup returns CDR1 SGHRS and CDR2 YFSETQ. V was pared by 4 bases and J by 2 bases, with 20 bases between. In DNA, the CDR3 is TGCGCCAGCAGCGTGGAAGTAGCAGGGGCCACCACAGATACGCAGTATTTT. This codes for CASSVEVAGATTDTQYF.

This clonotype was observed once. The rearrangement joins TRBV11-1 to TRBJ2-2, with 7 bases that match TRBD1. The CDR3 is made up of 16 amino acids. Germline V lookup: CDR1 SGHAT, CDR2 FQDESV (reference sequence). The ends lost 2 bases at V and 5 bases at J; junction bases unmatched: 8. CDR3 in DNA: TGTGCCAGCAGCTTAAGGAAGAAACAGGGGACCGGGGAGCTGTTTTTT. Its translation is CASSLRKKQGTGELFF. Looking up the rest from reference TRBV11-1 and TRBJ2-2 gives the full variable domain: EAEVAQSPRYKITEKSQAVAFWCDPISGHATLYWYRQILGQGPELLVQFQDESVVDDSQLPKDRFSAERLKGVDSTLKIQPAELGDSAMYLCASSLRKKQGTGELFFGEGSRLTVL.

V and J are TRBV5-4 and TRBJ2-7; D is unresolved. CDR3 length equals 17 residues. The germline CDR1 and CDR2 sequences are SGHNT and YYREEE (reference sequence). Trimming took 1 base from V and 1 from J, leaving 18 bases between them. The CDR3: CASSLSLSLLPSYEQYF. The CDR3 nucleotides are TGTGCCAGCAGCTTGTCCCTCAGCTTGCTCCCTTCCTACGAGCAGTACTTC.

This clonotype was recorded only once. The chain has TRBV30 and TRBJ2-6, with 9 bases that match TRBD1. The CDR3 length is 17 residues. V shed 2 bases and J 0 bases; nucleotides not matched to a gene: 5. Germline loops: CDR1 GTSNPN, CDR2 SVGIG (reference sequence). The CDR3, as DNA: TGTGCCTGGAGTCGGGGGACAGGGAACTCTGGGGCCAACGTCCTGACTTTC. This codes for CAWSRGTGNSGANVLTF.

V is TRBV7-3 and J is TRBJ1-6, with D maybe TRBD1 (5 bases). The ends were cut back, 5 bases at V and 4 bases at J, with 12 bases in the middle. From germline, CDR1 is SGHTA and CDR2 FQGTGA. The length of the CDR3 is 15 residues. CDR3 residues: CASSTGPMYNSPLHF. The DNA for the CDR3 is TGTGCCAGCAGCACAGGACCGATGTATAATTCACCCCTCCACTTT. Looking up the rest from reference TRBV7-3 and TRBJ1-6 gives the full variable domain: GAGVSQTPSNKVTEKGKYVELRCDPISGHTALYWYRQSLGQGPEFLIYFQGTGAADDSGLPNDRFFAVRPEGSVSTLKIQRTERGDSAVYLCASSTGPMYNSPLHFGNGTRLTVT.

This clonotype was picked up a small number of times. J is TRBJ2-1 and V is TRBV6-5, with TRBD2 identical over 10 bases. Germline CDR1 and CDR2: MNHEY and SVGAGI. The CDR3 is 15 amino acids. The V gene end was trimmed by 4 bases and the J gene end by 7 bases; junction bases not matched to a gene: 7. The CDR3 is CASSFPSGRVNEQFF. DNA for the CDR3: TGTGCCAGCAGTTTTCCCAGCGGGAGGGTGAATGAGCAGTTCTTC.

This clonotype turned up a few times. The chain uses TRBV7-2 and TRBJ2-3, with D perhaps TRBD1 or TRBD2 (6 bases each). This CDR3 is built from 14 residues. V dropped 5 bases and J dropped 2 bases, with 11 bases sitting between them. From germline, CDR1 is SGHTA and CDR2 FQGNSA. The DNA of the CDR3 is TGTGCCAGCAGCCCAGGGGACTCCACAGATACGCAGTATTTT. As protein: CASSPGDSTDTQYF. The full variable domain, completed using reference TRBV7-2 and TRBJ2-3, is GAGVSQSPSNKVTEKGKDVELRCDPISGHTALYWYRQSLGQGLEFLIYFQGNSAPDKSGLPSDRFSAERTGGSVSTLTIQRTQQEDSAVYLCASSPGDSTDTQYFGPGTRLTVL.